The 11 T cell receptor beta chains below all came from one sample that was sequenced in a study of response to subunit inactivated influenza vaccine. Each CDR3 protein gets one entry after TCRdb re-called the RT-PCR reads with MiXCR. The sample carries roughly 570,000 distinct CDR3 sequences, around 15% recorded once. The material was PBMCs from blood, obtained 11 to 12 days after vaccination. The receptors derive from a man in his fifties or sixties who received an inactivated influenza vaccine.

This rearrangement joins TRBV4-1 to TRBJ2-5, with a weak D call TRBD1 (5 bases). Per the germline V gene, CDR1 is MGHRA and CDR2 is YSYEKL. The V and J ends lost 2 bases and 3 bases respectively, with 10 bases between them. CDR3 length: 14 residues. DNA for the CDR3: TGCGCCAGCAGCCAACCGTGGGGCGAAGAGACCCAGTACTTC. Residues: CASSQPWGEETQYF.

This clonotype was seen a few times. V gene TRBV10-3 combines with J gene TRBJ2-1; 9 bases map to TRBD2. Germline trimming cut 0 bases from V and 6 bases from J; bases unmatched to any gene: 0. Per the germline V gene, CDR1 is ENHRY and CDR2 is SYGVKD. The CDR3 runs to 14 residues. The CDR3 bases are TGTGCCATCAGTGAGTCGGGACTAGCCAATGAGCAGTTCTTC. Protein: CAISESGLANEQFF.

This clonotype turned up a few times. The chain uses TRBV21-1 and TRBJ2-2; TRBD1, the table's D call, lacks a check against the DNA. TRBV21-1 is annotated as a pseudogene. The CDR3 is 17 residues long. CDR3 sequence: CASSKAGGARDTGELFF. DNA for the CDR3: TGTGCCAGCAGCAAAGCGGGGGGGGCGCGGGACACCGGGGAGCTGTTTTTT.

The chain couples TRBV15 to TRBJ2-1; TRBD1 might be the D (5 bases). Germline CDR1 is LNHNV and CDR2 is YYDKDF (reference sequence). The CDR3 has 13 residues. Trimming removed 4 bases at V and 6 bases at J, with 10 bases between. CDR3 DNA: TGTGCCACCAGCATGGGGCGCCTCAATGAGCAGTTCTTC. Its translation: CATSMGRLNEQFF.

This chain joins TRBV7-9 and TRBJ1-1; D remains unclear. The V end was cut by 1 base, the J end by 0 bases, with 6 bases between. Per germline, CDR1 SEHNR and CDR2 FQNEAQ (reference sequence). There are 14 residues in the CDR3. The CDR3: CASSLGAVNTEAFF. The CDR3 region has the DNA TGTGCCAGCAGCTTAGGGGCAGTGAACACTGAAGCTTTCTTT. The full variable domain, its missing parts supplied by reference TRBV7-9 and TRBJ1-1, is DTGVSQNPRHKITKRGQNVTFRCDPISEHNRLYWYRQTLGQGPEFLTYFQNEAQLEKSRLLSDRFSAERPKGSFSTLEIQRTEQGDSAMYLCASSLGAVNTEAFFGQGTRLTVV.

This clonotype was recorded a few times. The chain combines TRBV20-1 with TRBJ1-1; D gene uncertain. Trimming removed 5 bases from V and 2 bases from J, with 12 bases in between. The CDR3 has 13 residues. Germline V CDR1 and CDR2: DFQATT, SNEGSKA (reference sequence). Here the CDR3 reads CSASLGENTEAFF. The DNA for the CDR3 is TGCAGTGCTTCACTGGGTGAAAACACTGAAGCTTTCTTT.

This clonotype came up a few times. The J gene is TRBJ2-5, the V gene TRBV15; the D is unclear. Germline assignment: CDR1 LNHNV and CDR2 YYDKDF (reference sequence). The length of the CDR3 is 11 residues. The V and J ends lost 3 bases and 3 bases respectively, with 2 bases between them. CDR3 loop: CATSSEETQYF. The CDR3 DNA follows: TGTGCCACCAGCAGCGAAGAGACCCAGTACTTC.

The genes are TRBV5-5 and TRBJ2-5; 11 bases fit TRBD2. Germline V gene sequence: CDR1 SGHKS, CDR2 YYEKEE (reference sequence). Trimming took 3 bases from V and 3 from J; bases not matched to a gene: 7. CDR3 length: 16 amino acids. The CDR3 protein is CASSYSGLAGEETQYF. DNA for the CDR3: TGTGCCAGCAGCTACTCCGGACTAGCGGGCGAAGAGACCCAGTACTTC.

This clonotype has just a few counts. The chain has TRBV7-2 and TRBJ1-1; the D is unclear. The germline V gene encodes CDR1 SGHTA and CDR2 FQGNSA. The CDR3 has 11 amino acids. The germline V and J ends were trimmed by 5 bases and 11 bases, with 12 bases remaining between them. CDR3 DNA sequence: TGTGCCAGCAGCGCGAGGACTTTGGCTTTCTTT. Encoded protein: CASSARTLAFF. Based on the CDR3 plus reference TRBV7-2 and TRBJ1-1, the full variable domain is GAGVSQSPSNKVTEKGKDVELRCDPISGHTALYWYRQSLGQGLEFLIYFQGNSAPDKSGLPSDRFSAERTGGSVSTLTIQRTQQEDSAVYLCASSARTLAFFGQGTRLTVV.

J is TRBJ2-5 and V is TRBV2; no reliable D call. The V gene lost 7 bases and the J gene lost 4 bases, with 16 bases spanning the gap. Germline V gene lookup returns CDR1 SNHLY and CDR2 FYNNEI. The CDR3 runs to 14 residues. In DNA form, the CDR3 reads TGTGCCAGCAATCCCCGGGCGCTATTAGAGACCCAGTACTTC. It yields the protein CASNPRALLETQYF.

There are a few counts of this clonotype. The chain is built from TRBV19 and TRBJ1-5; 7 positions match TRBD1. The CDR3 has 15 amino acids. V lost 7 bases, J lost 0 bases, and 6 bases stayed unmatched. CDR1 and CDR2 (germline): LNHDA, SQIVND (reference sequence). In nucleotides, the CDR3 is TGTGCCAGTACCCGGGACAGCCATAGCAATCAGCCCCAGCATTTT. Its protein product is CASTRDSHSNQPQHF.